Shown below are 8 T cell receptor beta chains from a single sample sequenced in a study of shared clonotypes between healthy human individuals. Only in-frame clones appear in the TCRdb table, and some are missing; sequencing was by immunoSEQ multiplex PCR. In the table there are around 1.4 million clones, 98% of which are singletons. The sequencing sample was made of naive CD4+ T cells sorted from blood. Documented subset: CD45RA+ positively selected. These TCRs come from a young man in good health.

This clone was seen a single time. The CDR3 region has the DNA TGTGCCTGGAGTACCCAAACCTACAATGAGCAGTTCTTC. This gives the protein CAWSTQTYNEQFF. The rearrangement links TRBV30 to TRBJ2-1; D call uncertain. Per the germline V gene, CDR1 is GTSNPN and CDR2 is SVGIG (reference sequence). The V gene lost 2 bases and the J gene lost 2 bases, with 7 bases spanning the gap. The CDR3 totals 13 residues.

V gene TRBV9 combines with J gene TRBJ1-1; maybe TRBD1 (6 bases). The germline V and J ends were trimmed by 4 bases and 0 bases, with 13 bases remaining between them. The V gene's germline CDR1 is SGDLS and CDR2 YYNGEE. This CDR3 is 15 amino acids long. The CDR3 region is CASSITGKMNTEAFF. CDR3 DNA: TGTGCCAGCAGCATCACAGGGAAGATGAACACTGAAGCTTTCTTT. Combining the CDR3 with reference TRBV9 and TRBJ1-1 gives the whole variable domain DSGVTQTPKHLITATGQRVTLRCSPRSGDLSVYWYQQSLDQGLQFLIQYYNGEERAKGNILERFSAQQFPDLHSELNLSSLELGDSALYFCASSITGKMNTEAFFGQGTRLTVV.

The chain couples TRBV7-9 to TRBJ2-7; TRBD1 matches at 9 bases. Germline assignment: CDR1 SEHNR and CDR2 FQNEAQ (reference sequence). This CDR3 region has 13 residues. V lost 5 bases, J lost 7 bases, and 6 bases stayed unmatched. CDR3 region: CASSVVTGGEQYF. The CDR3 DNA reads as TGTGCCAGCAGCGTCGTGACAGGGGGAGAGCAGTACTTC.

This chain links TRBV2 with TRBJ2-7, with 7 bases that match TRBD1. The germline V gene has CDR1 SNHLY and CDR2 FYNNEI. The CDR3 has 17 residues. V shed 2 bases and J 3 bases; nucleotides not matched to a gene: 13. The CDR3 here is CASSESLRGRGLYEQYF. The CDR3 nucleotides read TGTGCCAGCAGTGAAAGTTTGAGGGGGCGCGGACTCTACGAGCAGTACTTC. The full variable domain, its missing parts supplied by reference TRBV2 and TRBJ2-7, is EPEVTQTPSHQVTQMGQEVILRCVPISNHLYFYWYRQILGQKVEFLVSFYNNEISEKSEIFDDQFSVERPDGSNFTLKIRSTKLEDSAMYFCASSESLRGRGLYEQYFGPGTRLTVT.

CDR3 nucleotides: TGTGCCAGCAGTGTCACAGGGACTAACTATGGCTACACCTTC. This translates into CASSVTGTNYGYTF. V is TRBV25-1 and J is TRBJ1-2, with D maybe TRBD1 (6 bases). With 4 bases removed from V and 0 bases from J, the gap between germline ends came to 9 bases. The CDR3 is made up of 14 amino acids. Looked up from germline, CDR1 is MGHDK and CDR2 is SYGVNS.

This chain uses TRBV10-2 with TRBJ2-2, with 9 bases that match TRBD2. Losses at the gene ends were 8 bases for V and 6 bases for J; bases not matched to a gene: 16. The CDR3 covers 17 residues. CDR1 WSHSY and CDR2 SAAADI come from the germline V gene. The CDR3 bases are TGCGCCAGCTCCCCAATCCCGGGACTAGCCGGAGCCGGGGAGCTGTTTTTT. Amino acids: CASSPIPGLAGAGELFF.

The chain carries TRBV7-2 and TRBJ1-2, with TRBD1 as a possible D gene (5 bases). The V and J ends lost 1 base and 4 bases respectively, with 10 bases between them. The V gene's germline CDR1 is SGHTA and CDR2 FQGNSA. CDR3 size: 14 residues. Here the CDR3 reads CASSLGGVSYGYTF. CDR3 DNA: TGTGCCAGCAGCTTAGGGGGGGTGAGCTATGGCTACACCTTC. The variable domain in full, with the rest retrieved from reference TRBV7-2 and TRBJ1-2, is GAGVSQSPSNKVTEKGKDVELRCDPISGHTALYWYRQSLGQGLEFLIYFQGNSAPDKSGLPSDRFSAERTGGSVSTLTIQRTQQEDSAVYLCASSLGGVSYGYTFGSGTRLTVV.

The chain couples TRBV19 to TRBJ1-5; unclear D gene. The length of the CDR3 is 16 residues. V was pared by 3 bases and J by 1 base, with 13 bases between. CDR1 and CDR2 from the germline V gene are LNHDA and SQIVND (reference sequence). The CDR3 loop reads CASSIPARGSNQPQHF. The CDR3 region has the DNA TGTGCCAGTAGTATTCCGGCCCGAGGGAGCAATCAGCCCCAGCATTTT. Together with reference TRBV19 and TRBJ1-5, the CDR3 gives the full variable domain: DGGITQSPKYLFRKEGQNVTLSCEQNLNHDAMYWYRQDPGQGLRLIYYSQIVNDFQKGDIAEGYSVSREKKESFPLTVTSAQKNPTAFYLCASSIPARGSNQPQHFGDGTRLSIL.